Following are 12 T cell receptor beta chains from one sample sequenced in a study of OX40 agonist ivuxolimab in advanced cancers. The library was prepared using the immunoSEQ multiplex PCR assay. This is the immuneACCESS table as TCRdb keeps it, with only in-frame sequences that have V and J called. A part of the clones is gone; compared with another copy, unresolved V genes explain less than half, and the rest is unexplained. In this sample the table shows about 41,000 clones, about 78% of which occur a single time. Jointly, the top ten make up approximately 22% of the sample. The specimen was CD4+ or CD8+ T cells sorted from blood, collected in a trial of the OX40 agonist ivuxolimab. These receptor sequences come from an adult with an advanced solid tumor such as melanoma, head and neck, liver or kidney cancer.

The chain is built from TRBV29-1 and TRBJ1-1; D is unresolved. Germline V lookup: CDR1 SQVTM, CDR2 ANQGSEA. Trimming pared 5 bases from V and 7 bases from J, leaving 8 bases between. The CDR3 is 10 amino acids. CDR3 bases: TGCAGCGTTAGTGGCCTTGAAGCTTTCTTT. It specifies CSVSGLEAFF. The variable domain in full, completed from reference TRBV29-1 and TRBJ1-1, reads SAVISQKPSRDICQRGTSLTIQCQVDSQVTMMFWYRQQPGQSLTLIATANQGSEATYESGFVIDKFPISRPNLTFSTLTVSNMSPEDSSIYLCSVSGLEAFFGQGTRLTVV.

This clone was counted only a few times. The chain employs TRBV27 and TRBJ1-1, with D perhaps matching TRBD1 (5 bases). The CDR3 totals 15 residues. Germline V gives CDR1 MNHEY, CDR2 SMNVEV (reference sequence). The V and J ends lost 10 bases and 0 bases respectively, with 18 bases between them. In DNA, the CDR3 is TGTGCCACCAAGAAGTGGGGGGGGATGAACACTGAAGCTTTCTTT. Translation gives CATKKWGGMNTEAFF.

This chain links TRBV27 with TRBJ1-2; 7 bases align to TRBD1. J lost 3 bases, V lost 10 bases, and 11 bases had no gene match. The CDR3 totals 14 residues. Germline lookup yields CDR1 MNHEY and CDR2 SMNVEV (reference sequence). The CDR3 bases are TGTGCCACTAGGTCGAGGGGGCTGGACTATGGCTACACCTTC. Translated, it gives CATRSRGLDYGYTF.

J is TRBJ2-7 and V is TRBV7-2, with 8 positions matching TRBD2. The V and J ends lost 6 bases and 2 bases, in that order; junction bases with no gene match: 6. Germline CDR1 SGHTA, CDR2 FQGNSA. This CDR3 has 14 amino acids. The CDR3: CASRHSGKTYEQYF. The CDR3 nucleotides read TGTGCCAGCAGGCATAGCGGGAAGACCTACGAGCAGTACTTC.

The chain recombines TRBV11-2 with TRBJ2-7; 7 bases fit TRBD1. This CDR3 is 13 amino acids long. CDR1 and CDR2 (germline): SGHAT, FQNNGV. The V and J ends lost 5 bases and 1 base, in that order; junction bases with no gene match: 2. CDR3 sequence reads: CASSPGQSYEQYF. As DNA, the CDR3 is TGTGCCAGCAGCCCGGGACAGTCCTACGAGCAGTACTTC. Supplemented by reference TRBV11-2 and TRBJ2-7, the full variable domain reads EAGVAQSPRYKIIEKRQSVAFWCNPISGHATLYWYQQILGQGPKLLIQFQNNGVVDDSQLPKDRFSAERLKGVDSTLKIQPAKLEDSAVYLCASSPGQSYEQYFGPGTRLTVT.

V usage is TRBV30 and J usage is TRBJ1-4, with a possible D match to TRBD1 (6 bases). V shed 6 bases and J shed 6 bases, with 17 bases lying between them. The CDR3 runs to 14 residues. Per the germline V gene, CDR1 is GTSNPN and CDR2 is SVGIG (reference sequence). The CDR3 here is CACPRGGGDEKLFF. In DNA, the CDR3 is TGTGCCTGTCCCCGTGGGGGCGGCGATGAAAAACTGTTTTTT.

This chain joins TRBV29-1 and TRBJ2-7; tentatively, D is TRBD2 (5 bases). Germline values: CDR1 SQVTM, CDR2 ANQGSEA. Deletions cut 4 bases from V and 2 bases from J, with 9 bases between. The CDR3 extends over 12 amino acids. CDR3 sequence reads: CSVATGTYEQYF. The CDR3, as DNA: TGCAGCGTTGCGACGGGAACCTACGAGCAGTACTTC.

A word on this clone: Other DNA sequences in the same sample also yield this CDR3. V and J are TRBV5-1 and TRBJ1-4; TRBD1 matches at 10 bases. V shed 3 bases and J 7 bases; nucleotides not matched to a gene: 3. This CDR3 contains 14 residues. The germline CDR1 and CDR2 sequences are SGHRS and YFSETQ. The CDR3 sequence: CASSSGQGGEKLFF. Written as DNA, the CDR3 is TGCGCCAGCAGCTCTGGACAGGGGGGTGAAAAACTGTTTTTT.

CDR3 in DNA: TGCAGCGTTGAAGGTACTAGCGGGGGAACCTACAATGAGCAGTTCTTC. This codes for CSVEGTSGGTYNEQFF. The chain links TRBV29-1 to TRBJ2-1, with 11 bases aligning to TRBD2. Germline CDR1 SQVTM, CDR2 ANQGSEA. The CDR3 has 16 residues. J lost 2 bases, V lost 1 base, and 4 bases had no gene match.

This chain joins TRBV28 and TRBJ1-6; D may be TRBD1 (6 bases). Per the germline V gene, CDR1 is MDHEN and CDR2 is SYDVKM. The CDR3 runs 14 residues. The V end lost 3 bases, the J end lost 6 bases, and 9 bases lay between the germline ends. As DNA, the CDR3 is TGTGCCAGCAGTTTCCCAGGGGTTAATTCACCCCTCCACTTT. Translating it yields CASSFPGVNSPLHF.

V gene TRBV6-6 combines with J gene TRBJ2-1; D ambiguous. The CDR3 extends over 11 amino acids. V lost 5 bases, J lost 9 bases, and 8 bases lay in between. Per germline, CDR1 MNHNY and CDR2 SVGAGI (reference sequence). In nucleotides, the CDR3 is TGTGCCAGCAGTACTGCTGGTGAGCAGTTCTTC. It translates to CASSTAGEQFF.

Here the CDR3 DNA reads TGTGCCAGCAAGGTTAGACAGGGAAGAAGTGAAAAACTGTTTTTT. Translation gives CASKVRQGRSEKLFF. This sequence joins TRBV2 and TRBJ1-4; 7 bases are a match to TRBD1. This CDR3 region has 15 residues. Trimming at V came to 7 bases and at J to 7 bases, leaving 12 bases not matched to a gene. CDR1 is SNHLY and CDR2 is FYNNEI in the germline V gene.